The source of this T cell receptor (beta chain) is a study of shared clonotypes between healthy human individuals. Across the study: Each donor's CD4 naive and CD4 memory cells filled three plates apiece, CD8 naive two, and CD8 memory one.

Naive CD8 cells lacked CD45RO, underwent positive selection for CCR7 and left out terminally differentiated effector memory CD45RA+ cells. Caucasian adults residing in Nashville, Tennessee made up all the donors. Germline assignment: CDR1 SGHVS and CDR2 FQNEAQ. The CDR3 loop spans 15 amino acids. V shed 1 base and J 5 bases; nucleotides not matched to a gene: 3. This clone was counted a single time. Its antigen is undetermined. Study results and limitations: It was the non-shared clonotypes that had lower generation probabilities than clonotypes shared by all four donors. An effect of sequencing depth on clonotype sharing among donors was expected.

Here immunoSEQ multiplex PCR was the method, and the copy in TCRdb shows in-frame clones only, minus some. The sample consists of about 2 million clones, roughly 95% of them appearing once. The V call is TRBV7-8, the J call TRBJ1-1, with 11 bases fitting TRBD1. Source material: naive CD8+ T cells sorted from blood. This receptor was taken from a man aged 18 to 30 in good health. The CDR3 spells CASSLVGTGGTEAFF. The CDR3 nucleotides read TGTGCCAGCAGCTTAGTGGGGACAGGGGGTACTGAAGCTTTCTTT.